A single TCR beta chain is shown here with its context. Its specific antigen is unknown. These data originate in a study of monozygotic twins with inflammatory bowel disease (dated by TCRdb to between 2018 and 2021). Concerning the study at large: The full study comprised 28 monozygotic twin pairs: nine German pairs (four IBD-concordant, five IBD-discordant) and 19 IBD-discordant Danish pairs. The search for disease-associated traits relied mainly on comparing, within discordant pairs, IBD patients with their genetically identical healthy co-twins. Each individual had, on average, about 151 000 unique TCRalpha sequences and 181 000 unique TCRbeta sequences available for analysis. The paper's findings and limits, for the study overall: IBD patients shared fewer clonotypes with other individuals than healthy twins did, most markedly in patients showing signs of disease activity. Differing immunosuppressive treatments among patients may have added background noise and inter-individual variability to the repertoires. No single strong signal or clonotype linked to IBD turned up in the results, so the idea that one exists was not supported. IBD patients had lower TCRbeta repertoire diversity, measured by the inverse Simpson index, than their healthy co-twins. Repertoire similarity did not differ between concordant and discordant twins, possibly due to limited statistical power. The analysis was unable to tell different T cell subtypes apart.

From each donor, an approximately 2.3 ml peripheral blood sample was collected into PAXgene tubes and kept at -80 degrees C. Total RNA was isolated from whole blood with the PAXgene blood miRNA kit on an automated QIAcube, without T cell sorting. Deep TCRalpha and TCRbeta repertoire profiling with unique molecular barcoding was performed on peripheral blood of monozygotic twin pairs concordant or discordant for inflammatory bowel disease. Smoking habits were recorded for all twin pairs, and each individual was classified as a current, former or never smoker. Including cysteine and phenylalanine, the CDR3 has 14 amino acids. The coding DNA is unavailable. Sequences DFQATT (CDR1) and SNEGSKA (CDR2) are obtained from the germline V gene (reference sequence). The library relied on 5' RACE. For each TCR library, 3,000 to 4,000 ng of total RNA was used. For each sample, cDNA was synthesized in eight separate reactions using SMARTScribe reverse transcriptase. Unique molecular identifiers containing a 6-nucleotide sample barcode were introduced through template switching during cDNA synthesis. TCRalpha and TCRbeta cDNA was amplified by two nested PCRs of 16 and 9 cycles, with bead purification after each PCR. Before amplification, the cDNA was treated with uracil DNA-glycosylase and purified using the QIAquick PCR purification kit. The second PCR added Illumina TruSeq-compatible adapters along with sample-specific barcodes. TapeStation and Qubit were used to check library quality and concentration, and approximately 5 ng of each library went into the pool. Sequencing of the pooled libraries was done on an Illumina HiSeq2500 single-index Rapid Run using custom sequencing primers and 2 x 100 bp reads. Concerning the study's data processing: UMI-based consensus assembly with MiGEC version 1.2.6 was used to correct PCR and sequencing errors. MiXCR version 2.1.1 handled V(D)J alignment, clonotype assembly and CDR3 extraction. Normalisation of gene usage, clonotype sharing and MAIT/NKT TCR abundance was achieved by analysing the top 1000, 10 000 and 20 000 clonotypes per sample. After downsampling to 27 000 UMIs, diversity was calculated as the inverse Simpson index using the vegan R package. Paired Mann-Whitney U tests were applied to discordant twin pairs, with Benjamini-Hochberg correction for multiple testing. TCRdb reprocessed the public reads and reports one entry per CDR3 protein sequence, without DNA. TCRdb's processing, not the authors', yielded these V and J calls. The sample table gives about 450,000 distinct CDR3 sequences. Jointly, the top ten make up approximately 2.4% of the sample.

The rearrangement joined TRBV20-1 to TRBJ2-1; there is no DNA to check the TCRdb D call of TRBD2. The TCR originated in a human donor with ulcerative colitis or Crohn's disease, or a healthy co-twin of an affected twin (not recorded which). The source material was blood. The CDR3 region has the sequence CSARARLVNNEQFF.